The rows below give T cell receptor beta chains drawn from one sample of a study of shared clonotypes between healthy human individuals. Profiled with immunoSEQ multiplex PCR; TCRdb holds only in-frame clones, not every one. Of around 1,000,000 clones listed, about 72% are singletons. The sample comprised memory CD4+ T cells from PBMCs. Receptors originate from a man younger than 35 in good health. Some clones in this sample may be carry-over from other donors' samples. Each CDR3 is given with its conserved first and last residue. The order of the fields is D gene, J gene, clone size, V gene, CDR3 protein, CDR3 DNA. The D gene is left open where the match is weak. For some rows the clone size is stated as once, few or many, or as a class when expanded; others skip it.

D: TRBD1; J: TRBJ1-5; size: NA; V: TRBV19; CDR3: CASSYRQGFQPQHF; DNA: TGTGCCAGTAGCTATCGACAGGGATTTCAGCCCCAGCATTTT
D: TRBD2; J: TRBJ2-1; size: NA; V: TRBV7-2; CDR3: CASSPRTSGRGYEQFF; DNA: TGTGCCAGCAGCCCGCGGACTAGCGGGAGAGGGTATGAGCAGTTCTTC
D: TRBD1; J: TRBJ2-3; size: few; V: TRBV7-2; CDR3: CASSPDRGTDTQYF; DNA: TGTGCCAGCAGCCCGGACAGGGGTACAGATACGCAGTATTTT
D: TRBD2; J: TRBJ2-7; size: few; V: TRBV19; CDR3: CASSTPGLAAEQYF; DNA: TGTGCCAGTAGTACCCCGGGACTAGCAGCCGAGCAGTACTTC
D: TRBD2; J: TRBJ2-2; size: NA; V: TRBV6-6; CDR3: CASSFAGGTNTGELFF; DNA: TGTGCCAGCAGTTTCGCGGGAGGGACGAACACCGGGGAGCTGTTTTTT
D: TRBD2; J: TRBJ2-3; size: NA; V: TRBV4-2; CDR3: CASSQWGLAGADTQYF; DNA: TGTGCCAGCAGCCAATGGGGACTAGCGGGAGCGGATACGCAGTATTTT
D: TRBD2; J: TRBJ2-5; size: NA; V: TRBV5-1; CDR3: CVSSGIGRGQETQYF; DNA: TGCGTCAGCAGCGGGATCGGGAGGGGCCAAGAGACCCAGTACTTC
D: TRBD2; J: TRBJ2-1; size: NA; V: TRBV6-5; CDR3: CASNTPGLENEQFF; DNA: TGTGCCAGCAACACTCCGGGACTAGAGAATGAGCAGTTCTTC
D: NA; J: TRBJ2-2; size: few; V: TRBV7-2; CDR3: CASSPHPGELFF; DNA: TGTGCCAGCAGCCCCCATCCCGGGGAGCTGTTTTTT
D: NA; J: TRBJ2-5; size: NA; V: TRBV18; CDR3: CASSPFNQETQYF; DNA: TGTGCCAGCTCACCATTCAACCAAGAGACCCAGTACTTC
D: NA; J: TRBJ2-7; size: few; V: TRBV12-5; CDR3: CASALLVLRYEQYF; DNA: TGTGCTAGTGCCCTGTTGGTCTTGCGCTACGAGCAGTACTTC
D: TRBD2; J: TRBJ2-5; size: NA; V: TRBV7-6; CDR3: CASSLEGLAGGVTQYF; DNA: TGTGCCAGCAGCTTAGAGGGGCTAGCGGGAGGTGTGACCCAGTACTTC
D: NA; J: TRBJ2-3; size: once; V: TRBV5-4; CDR3: CASSDDPHGTDTQYF; DNA: TGTGCCAGCAGTGACGACCCGCATGGCACAGATACGCAGTATTTT
D: NA; J: TRBJ1-5; size: NA; V: TRBV21-1; CDR3: CASSKGGELGAWGQPQHF; DNA: TGTGCCAGCAGCAAAGGGGGGGAATTAGGTGCCTGGGGTCAGCCCCAGCATTTT
D: NA; J: TRBJ1-2; size: NA; V: TRBV15; CDR3: CATSRDLIGGYGYTF; DNA: TGTGCCACCAGCAGAGATCTAATAGGGGGCTATGGCTACACCTTC
D: NA; J: TRBJ2-1; size: once; V: TRBV27; CDR3: CASRGTGAYNEQFF; DNA: TGTGCCAGCAGGGGGACGGGGGCCTACAATGAGCAGTTCTTC
D: NA; J: TRBJ1-1; size: few; V: TRBV10-3; CDR3: CATSLGNTEAFF; DNA: TGTGCCACCAGCTTAGGGAACACTGAAGCTTTCTTT
D: NA; J: TRBJ2-3; size: NA; V: TRBV9; CDR3: CASSVSAGGTDTQYF; DNA: TGTGCCAGCAGCGTCTCAGCGGGCGGCACAGATACGCAGTATTTT